This TCR beta chain stems from a study of T-cell reconstitution after alpha-beta-depleted transplantation in children. CDR3 length: 14 amino acids. V trimming: 4 bases; J trimming: 6 bases; junction bases outside the gene matches: 8. Germline values: CDR1 SGHRS, CDR2 YFSETQ. This clonotype appeared many times. The TCRbeta library incorporated unique molecular identifiers. Via MiXCR, TCRdb re-called the PCR reads, giving one row per CDR3 protein. The sample has 60,000 to 70,000 distinct CDR3 sequences; roughly 4.5% are singletons. The sample here was PBMCs, mostly from graft donor cells, taken 180 days after TCRalphabeta/CD19-depleted stem cell transplant. The J gene is TRBJ1-1, the V gene TRBV5-1, with 8 bases fitting TRBD1. This clonotype was sampled from a boy in the first two years of life who had a stem cell transplant for acute myeloid leukemia, so the T cells may come from the graft donor. CDR3 DNA sequence: TGCGCCAGCAGCCATGGACAGGGAGTGGCTGAAGCTTTCTTT. Amino acids: CASSHGQGVAEAFF.